These 3 T cell receptor beta chains were sequenced from one sample in a study of shared clonotypes between healthy human individuals. Assay: immunoSEQ multiplex PCR; the TCRdb copy retains only in-frame clones and omits some. The sample consists of 850,000 to 1,200,000 clones, 60% to 80% of them appearing once. Input material: memory CD4+ T cells sorted from blood. Sample subset: CD45RA-negative fraction. The receptors come from a man younger than 30 in good health.

This chain uses TRBV4-3 with TRBJ2-7; TRBD1 matches 12 bases. The V gene end was trimmed by 4 bases and the J gene end by 6 bases; junction bases not matched to a gene: 7. Germline V gene lookup returns CDR1 LGHNA and CDR2 YSLEER. The CDR3 contains 15 residues. The CDR3: CASSRTGTGGLEQYF. The CDR3 region has the DNA TGCGCCAGCAGCCGAACCGGGACAGGGGGCCTCGAGCAGTACTTC.

This clone was counted only a few times. This same CDR3 is encoded by further DNA sequences in the sample. The V and J genes are TRBV28 and TRBJ1-5; D is ambiguous. This CDR3 is 12 amino acids long. Trimming took off 4 bases at V and 4 bases at J, with 5 bases between the two ends. Looked up from germline, CDR1 is MDHEN and CDR2 is SYDVKM. CDR3 nucleotide sequence: TGTGCCAGCAGTTCGGGGAATCAGCCCCAGCATTTT. This sequence encodes CASSSGNQPQHF.

To note about this clone: This specimen includes other DNA sequences encoding the same CDR3. The chain is built from TRBV6-5 and TRBJ1-4, with unresolved D. Trimming left V 5 bases short and J 6 bases short, with 7 bases between. Germline-derived CDR1 and CDR2 are MNHEY and SVGAGI. This CDR3 region has 12 residues. The DNA of the CDR3 is TGTGCCAGCAGTCCAGCGGATGAAAAACTGTTTTTT. Translated, it gives CASSPADEKLFF.